The text below deals with one T cell receptor beta chain. The sample originates from a study of control samples from healthy donors and cancer patients. Germline CDR1 SGHNT, CDR2 YENEEA. The CDR3 totals 14 residues. Trimming removed 1 base at V and 6 bases at J, with 12 bases between. Sequenced by immunoSEQ multiplex PCR; TCRdb stores in-frame clones only, minus some. In the table there are about 120,000 clones, 70% to 90% of which are singletons. The sequencing sample was made of blood. The sequence was obtained from a man aged 40-49 years in good health. The chain recombines TRBV11-3 with TRBJ2-5; a weak D match, TRBD2 (6 bases). CDR3 in amino acids: CASSLVRGLQTQYF. The CDR3 bases are TGTGCCAGCAGCTTAGTTCGGGGGTTGCAGACCCAGTACTTC.